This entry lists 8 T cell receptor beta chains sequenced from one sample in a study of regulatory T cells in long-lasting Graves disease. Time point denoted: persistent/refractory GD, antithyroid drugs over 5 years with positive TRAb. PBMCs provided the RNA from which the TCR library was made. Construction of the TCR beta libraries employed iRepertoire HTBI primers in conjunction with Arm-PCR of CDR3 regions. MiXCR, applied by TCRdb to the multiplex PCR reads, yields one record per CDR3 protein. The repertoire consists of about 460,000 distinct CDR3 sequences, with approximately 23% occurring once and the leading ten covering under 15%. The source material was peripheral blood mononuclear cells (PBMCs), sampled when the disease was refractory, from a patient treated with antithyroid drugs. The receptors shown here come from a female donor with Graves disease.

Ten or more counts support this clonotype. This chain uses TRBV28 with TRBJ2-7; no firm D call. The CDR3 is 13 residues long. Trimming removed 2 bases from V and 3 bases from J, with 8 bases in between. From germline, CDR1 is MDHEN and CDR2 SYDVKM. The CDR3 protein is CASSLQSLYEQYF. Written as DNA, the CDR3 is TGTGCCAGCAGTTTACAGAGCCTCTACGAGCAGTACTTC.

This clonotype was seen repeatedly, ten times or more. This chain's CDR3 is CASKPWDTYSNQPQHF. CDR3 sequence (DNA): TGTGCCAGCAAGCCGTGGGACACCTATAGCAATCAGCCCCAGCATTTT. The chain employs TRBV2 and TRBJ1-5; a possible D gene is TRBD1 (6 bases). CDR1 is SNHLY and CDR2 is FYNNEI in the germline V gene. The CDR3 spans 16 residues. V was trimmed by 7 bases and J by 0 bases, leaving 16 bases between them.

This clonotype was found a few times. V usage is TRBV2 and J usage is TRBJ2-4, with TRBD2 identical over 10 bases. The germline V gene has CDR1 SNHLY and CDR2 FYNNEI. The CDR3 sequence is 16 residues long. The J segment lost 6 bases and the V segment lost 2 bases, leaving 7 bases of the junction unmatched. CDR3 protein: CASSELSSGRLNIQYF. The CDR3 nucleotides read TGTGCCAGCAGTGAATTGTCTAGCGGGAGATTAAACATTCAGTACTTC.

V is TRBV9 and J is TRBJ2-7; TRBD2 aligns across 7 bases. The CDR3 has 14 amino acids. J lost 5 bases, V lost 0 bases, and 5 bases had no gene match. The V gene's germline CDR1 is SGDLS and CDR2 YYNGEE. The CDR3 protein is CASSVEGGEHEQYF. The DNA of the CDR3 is TGTGCCAGCAGCGTAGAGGGAGGGGAACACGAGCAGTACTTC.

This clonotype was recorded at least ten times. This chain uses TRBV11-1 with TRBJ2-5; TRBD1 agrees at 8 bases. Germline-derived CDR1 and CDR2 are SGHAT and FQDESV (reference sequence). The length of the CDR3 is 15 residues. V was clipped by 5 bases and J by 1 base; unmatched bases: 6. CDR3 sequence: CASSTGTGGQETQYF. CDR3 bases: TGTGCCAGCAGCACCGGGACAGGAGGCCAAGAGACCCAGTACTTC.

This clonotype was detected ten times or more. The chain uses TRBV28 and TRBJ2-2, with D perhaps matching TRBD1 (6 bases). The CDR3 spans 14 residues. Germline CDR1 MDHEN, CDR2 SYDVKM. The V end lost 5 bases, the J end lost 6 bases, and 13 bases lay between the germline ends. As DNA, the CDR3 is TGTGCCAGCAGTCACCAACAGGGAGCCGGGGAGCTGTTTTTT. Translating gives CASSHQQGAGELFF.

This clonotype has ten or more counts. The CDR3 protein is CASTNQGGNNYGYTF. CDR3 DNA sequence: TGTGCCAGCACTAACCAGGGGGGGAACAACTATGGCTACACCTTC. V usage is TRBV6-1 and J usage is TRBJ1-2, with TRBD1 identical over 7 bases. This CDR3 spans 15 amino acids. J was trimmed by 2 bases and V by 7 bases; bases with no gene match: 10. The germline V gene has CDR1 MNHNS and CDR2 SASEGT.

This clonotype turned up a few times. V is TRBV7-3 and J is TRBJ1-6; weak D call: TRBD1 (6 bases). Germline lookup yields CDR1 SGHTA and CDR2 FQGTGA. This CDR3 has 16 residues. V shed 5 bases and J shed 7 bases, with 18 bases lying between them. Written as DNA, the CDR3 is TGTGCCAGCAGCCCCCTCGGAGGGGGGCAGAATTCACCCCTCCACTTT. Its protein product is CASSPLGGGQNSPLHF.